This T cell receptor beta chain was captured in a study of beta chain features in type 1 diabetes. Study-wide findings and caveats: PCR could preferentially amplify shorter templates, alike in patients and controls. Across all four CD4+ subsets, people with type 1 diabetes showed modestly shorter TCRB CDR3s.

It was one heparinised blood draw, averaging about 110 mL, that each donor gave. By way of CD45RO/CCR7/CD25/CD127/CD95/CD27, the CD4+ regulatory, stem cell-like memory, central memory and naive cells were sorted. V lost 1 base, J lost 2 bases, and 5 bases lay in between. There are 13 residues in the CDR3. CDR1 and CDR2 from the germline V gene are LGHNA and YNFKEQ. Every bit of the isolated RNA underwent reverse transcription, so sequencing read expressed TCRB transcripts. The data were produced by immunoSEQ multiplex PCR, yet TCRdb's version contains in-frame clones alone and is incomplete. Among hundreds of thousands of clones listed, around a sixth were seen once. This clone has more than one count but fewer than ten. Its target is unknown.

What was sequenced was naive CD4+ T cells from blood. This chain links TRBV4-2 with TRBJ2-5; unclear D gene. The receptor was derived from a man between 18 and 29 years old in good health. The CDR3 DNA reads TGTGCCAGCAGCCAAGGGGCGCAAGAGACCCAGTACTTC. This translates into CASSQGAQETQYF.